One and the same sample provided the 21 T cell receptor beta chains below, sequenced in a study of molecular identifiers for immune sequencing clone quantification listed by TCRdb under 2018. The method behind the library was PCR. Sequencer: Illumina HiSeq 4000. The public sequencing data were trimmed at Q25 with fastp and processed into clonotypes with MiXCR by TCRdb, which kept only in-frame beta chains. Every entry covers one CDR3 protein and lists the most common genes and DNA from its rows. This sample is represented by about 510,000 distinct CDR3 sequences; roughly a fifth of them were singletons. More than 0.8% of the sample is taken by the ten largest. The sample consisted of naive CD8+ T cells from blood, with Jurkat cell RNA spiked in. The cell subset or site label for this specimen denotes: FACS-sorted CD8+CD4-CCR7+CD45RA+ naive T cells. These receptors were collected from a human donor in good health. Some libraries in this study had Jurkat cell RNA spiked in.

In this sample, this clonotype turned up a few times. The J gene is TRBJ2-7, the V gene TRBV19; 12 bases are a match to TRBD2. The J segment lost 2 bases and the V segment lost 5 bases, leaving 4 bases of the junction unmatched. The CDR3 is made up of 15 amino acids. Germline lookup yields CDR1 LNHDA and CDR2 SQIVND (reference sequence). CDR3: CASSDRLAGAYEQYF. The CDR3 nucleotides read TGTGCCAGTAGTGACCGACTAGCGGGAGCCTACGAGCAGTACTTC.

This clonotype occurred many times. The chain combines TRBV4-1 with TRBJ1-1; 9 bases map to TRBD1. The V segment lost 1 base and the J segment 1 base; nucleotides outside the gene matches: 10. The CDR3 is made up of 18 amino acids. Germline assignment: CDR1 MGHRA and CDR2 YSYEKL. The CDR3 region is CASSQVRTGGLGNTEAFF. The DNA for the CDR3 is TGCGCCAGCAGCCAAGTGAGAACAGGGGGCTTAGGGAACACTGAAGCTTTCTTT.

This clonotype has just a few counts. The chain recombines TRBV7-9 with TRBJ2-7; 9 bases match TRBD1. This CDR3 is 14 amino acids long. Germline CDR1 reads SEHNR; CDR2 reads FQNEAQ (reference sequence). With V trimmed by 8 bases and J by 3 bases, 8 bases remained unmatched. CDR3 sequence (DNA): TGTGCCAGCGAGGAACAGGGGGCTGTCTACGAGCAGTACTTC. Amino acid sequence: CASEEQGAVYEQYF. Based on the CDR3 plus reference TRBV7-9 and TRBJ2-7, the full variable domain is DTGVSQNPRHKITKRGQNVTFRCDPISEHNRLYWYRQTLGQGPEFLTYFQNEAQLEKSRLLSDRFSAERPKGSFSTLEIQRTEQGDSAMYLCASEEQGAVYEQYFGPGTRLTVT.

This clonotype occurred many times. This rearrangement joins TRBV6-6 to TRBJ2-3, with TRBD1 identical over 12 bases. The germline gives CDR1 MNHNY, CDR2 SVGAGI (reference sequence). The CDR3 is 15 amino acids. Germline trimming cut 7 bases from V and 4 bases from J; bases unmatched to any gene: 6. The CDR3: CASIWGTGGPDTQYF. CDR3 bases: TGTGCCAGCATTTGGGGGACAGGGGGCCCAGATACGCAGTATTTT.

This clonotype was seen many times. This chain connects TRBV4-1 to TRBJ2-7, with 7 bases matching TRBD1. J was trimmed by 2 bases and V by 2 bases; bases with no gene match: 3. The length of the CDR3 is 14 residues. Germline-derived CDR1 and CDR2 are MGHRA and YSYEKL. The CDR3 sequence is CASSQRDSAYEQYF. The CDR3 DNA reads TGCGCCAGCAGCCAACGGGACAGCGCCTACGAGCAGTACTTC.

In its sample, this clonotype was seen many times. This chain connects TRBV6-2 or TRBV6-3 to TRBJ2-5, with D perhaps matching TRBD2 (6 bases). V was pared by 2 bases and J by 2 bases, with 12 bases between. The length of the CDR3 is 15 residues. Germline V CDR1 and CDR2: MNHEY, SVGEGT. CDR3 DNA sequence: TGTGCCAGCAGTTACGTGGCGGGACCGCAAGAGACCCAGTACTTC. This translates into CASSYVAGPQETQYF.

To note about this clonotype: A much more abundant neighbour one base away suggests this may be a read error. DNA for the CDR3: TGTGCCAGCGGCTTACCCCAGACAGAAGCCAAGAACACTGAAGCTTTCTTT. Translated, it gives CASGLPQTEAKNTEAFF. This chain connects TRBV7-9 to TRBJ1-1; D is perhaps TRBD1 (5 bases). The CDR3 contains 17 residues. Germline CDR1 reads SEHNR; CDR2 reads FQNEAQ (reference sequence).

This clonotype was detected ten times or more. This chain uses TRBV13 with TRBJ2-5; D not resolved. The CDR3 loop spans 11 amino acids. V lost 3 bases, J lost 5 bases, and 4 bases lay in between. CDR1 PRHDT and CDR2 FYEKMQ come from the germline V gene (reference sequence). As DNA, the CDR3 is TGTGCCAGCAGCTTGCGTGAGACCCAGTACTTC. Protein product: CASSLRETQYF. Full variable domain (outside the CDR3, taken from reference TRBV13 and TRBJ2-5): AAGVIQSPRHLIKEKRETATLKCYPIPRHDTVYWYQQGPGQDPQFLISFYEKMQSDKGSIPDRFSAQQFSDYHSELNMSSLELGDSALYFCASSLRETQYFGPGTRLLVL.

This clonotype was seen ten or more times. The CDR3 region has the DNA TGTGCCAGCAGCCCGCACTCTTATCAGCCCCAGCATTTT. Translating gives CASSPHSYQPQHF. The chain uses TRBV7-2 and TRBJ1-5; D remains ambiguous. The V gene's germline CDR1 is SGHTA and CDR2 FQGNSA. Between the trimmed V and J ends, which lost 5 bases and 5 bases, there was a span of 10 bases. The CDR3 spans 13 residues.

The chain links TRBV12-3 or TRBV12-4 to TRBJ2-7, with D maybe TRBD2 (6 bases). This CDR3 comprises 14 residues. V was cut by 7 bases and J by 1 base, with 14 bases left in between. In DNA form, the CDR3 reads TGTGCCAGCAATTCGGGGGACCTTTCCTACGAGCAGTACTTC. Translation: CASNSGDLSYEQYF.

This clonotype was found once. The V gene is TRBV4-2, the J gene TRBJ2-1; TRBD2 matches 7 bases. The CDR3 loop spans 16 amino acids. Germline trimming cut 0 bases from V and 9 bases from J; bases unmatched to any gene: 11. CDR1 LGHNA and CDR2 YNFKEQ come from the germline V gene. The CDR3 DNA reads as TGTGCCAGCAGCCAAGAGGAAGGGAGGGCCTTCTGTGAGCAGTTCTTC. This encodes CASSQEEGRAFCEQFF.

The table lists this clonotype with many counts. The genes are TRBV28 and TRBJ1-2, with 9 positions matching TRBD1. CDR1 MDHEN and CDR2 SYDVKM come from the germline V gene. The V segment lost 7 bases and the J segment 3 bases; nucleotides outside the gene matches: 12. This CDR3 comprises 16 residues. DNA of the CDR3: TGTGCCAGCATATGGACAGGGGCCCCGGCAGACTATGGCTACACCTTC. Translation gives CASIWTGAPADYGYTF.

Many counts were recorded for this clonotype. The chain's CDR3 is CASSFRGTGNYGYTF. CDR3 in DNA: TGTGCCAGCAGTTTCCGCGGGACAGGGAACTATGGCTACACCTTC. This chain connects TRBV28 to TRBJ1-2; 9 nucleotides line up with TRBD1. The CDR3 runs to 15 residues. J lost 2 bases, V lost 3 bases, and 4 bases had no gene match. CDR1 is MDHEN, CDR2 SYDVKM, per germline.

This clonotype was recorded once. This chain links TRBV20-1 with TRBJ2-2, with 11 nucleotides matching TRBD2. Germline trimming cut 7 bases from V and 3 bases from J; bases unmatched to any gene: 10. The germline V gene encodes CDR1 DFQATT and CDR2 SNEGSKA (reference sequence). This CDR3 contains 16 residues. The CDR3 DNA sequence: TGCAGTGGGCAAGGTAGCGGGAGGGGAGACACCGGGGAGCTGTTTTTT. This translates into CSGQGSGRGDTGELFF.

This clonotype was observed at least ten times. The chain links TRBV4-3 to TRBJ2-7; TRBD2 agrees at 9 bases. The CDR3 consists of 15 residues. Germline CDR1 LGHNA, CDR2 YSLEER. J lost 4 bases, V lost 1 base, and 5 bases had no gene match. The CDR3 region has the DNA TGCGCCAGCAGCCAAGGCCTAGCGGGGCAATACGAGCAGTACTTC. This encodes CASSQGLAGQYEQYF.

This clonotype has only one observation. The junction departs from germline at one end; a sequencing error may be responsible. The CDR3 coding sequence is TGTGCCAGCAGCCCTTACACAGATGCGCAGTATTTT. It codes for CASSPYTDAQYF. V is TRBV12-3 or TRBV12-4 and J is TRBJ2-3, with D uncertain. The CDR3 extends over 12 amino acids.

This clonotype turned up a few times. The V call is TRBV7-3, the J call TRBJ2-3; TRBD2 might be the D (5 bases). Germline lookup yields CDR1 SGHTA and CDR2 FQGTGA. The CDR3 covers 13 residues. With 3 bases removed from V and 6 bases from J, the gap between germline ends came to 10 bases. This CDR3 reads CASSLDLKDTQYF. CDR3 in DNA: TGTGCCAGCAGCTTGGACTTAAAGGATACGCAGTATTTT.

At least ten counts were recorded for this clonotype. This sequence joins TRBV2 and TRBJ2-5; 9 positions agree with TRBD2. V was clipped by 1 base and J by 1 base; unmatched bases: 4. Germline-derived CDR1 and CDR2 are SNHLY and FYNNEI. This CDR3 comprises 16 residues. In DNA form, the CDR3 reads TGTGCCAGCAGTGAAGGAGCGGGGGGTCCCCAAGAGACCCAGTACTTC. It specifies CASSEGAGGPQETQYF.

About this clonotype: A much larger clone lies a single base off, so this may be a read error. The V and J genes are TRBV30 and TRBJ2-1; 10 nucleotides agree with TRBD2. The CDR3 covers 15 residues. V shed 1 base, J shed 1 base, and the junction held 1 base outside the gene matches. Germline assignment: CDR1 GTSNPN and CDR2 SVGIG (reference sequence). CDR3 sequence (DNA): TGTGCCTGGAGTGCGGGACTAGCGTCCTACAATGAGCAGTTCTTC. Amino acid sequence: CAWSAGLASYNEQFF.

Concerning this clonotype itself: It may be a read error: a sequence one base away is much more abundant. V is TRBV5-1 and J is TRBJ2-5; a weak D match, TRBD2 (5 bases). The CDR3 is 13 amino acids. CDR1 and CDR2 (germline): SGHRS, YFSETQ. V dropped 5 bases and J dropped 7 bases, with 15 bases sitting between them. The CDR3 DNA follows: TGCGCCAGCAGATTCGACGGCGCGGGGACCCAGTACTTC. Translation: CASRFDGAGTQYF.

This clonotype has more than one count but fewer than ten. The rearrangement joins TRBV6-2 or TRBV6-3 to TRBJ2-7; D call uncertain. V lost 0 bases, J lost 2 bases, and 8 bases lay in between. Germline V lookup: CDR1 MNHEY, CDR2 SVGEGT. CDR3 length: 14 residues. The DNA for the CDR3 is TGTGCCAGCAGTTACTCCGAGTCACCCTACGAGCAGTACTTC. Translated, it gives CASSYSESPYEQYF.